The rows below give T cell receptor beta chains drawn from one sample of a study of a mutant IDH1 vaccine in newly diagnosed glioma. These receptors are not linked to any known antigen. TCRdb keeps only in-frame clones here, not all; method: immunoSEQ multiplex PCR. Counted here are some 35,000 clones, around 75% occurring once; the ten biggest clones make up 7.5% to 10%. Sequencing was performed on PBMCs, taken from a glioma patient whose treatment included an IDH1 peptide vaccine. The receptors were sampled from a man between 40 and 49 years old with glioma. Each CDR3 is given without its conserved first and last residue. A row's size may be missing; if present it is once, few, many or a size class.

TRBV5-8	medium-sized	ASNPGQGPNLLNEKLF
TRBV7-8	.	ASSKGLAGESSYEQY
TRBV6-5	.	ASSSIGGIGNTIY
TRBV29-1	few	SVDYGLLAGELF
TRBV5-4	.	ASSPRGGEGVEGYEQY
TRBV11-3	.	ASSRDWGQMNTEAF
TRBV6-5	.	ASSYYSGTTGETQY
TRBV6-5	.	ASSRVRGEQF
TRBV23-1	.	ASSHSPDRAVSS
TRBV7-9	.	ASSLAHRVGEQY
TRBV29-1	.	SVGDRAGNTIY
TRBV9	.	ASSVGTSYNEQF
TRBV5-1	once	ASSLLTGGGTTEAF
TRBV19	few	ASRRTSGYEQY
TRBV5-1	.	ASSLNFGAGQYQETQY
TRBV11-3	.	ASSRMTRSNTEAF
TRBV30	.	AWSPRTDYGYT
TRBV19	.	ASIYSNTGELF
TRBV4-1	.	ASSRSTDDRLAYGYT
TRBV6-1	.	ASSLSGPLNEQF